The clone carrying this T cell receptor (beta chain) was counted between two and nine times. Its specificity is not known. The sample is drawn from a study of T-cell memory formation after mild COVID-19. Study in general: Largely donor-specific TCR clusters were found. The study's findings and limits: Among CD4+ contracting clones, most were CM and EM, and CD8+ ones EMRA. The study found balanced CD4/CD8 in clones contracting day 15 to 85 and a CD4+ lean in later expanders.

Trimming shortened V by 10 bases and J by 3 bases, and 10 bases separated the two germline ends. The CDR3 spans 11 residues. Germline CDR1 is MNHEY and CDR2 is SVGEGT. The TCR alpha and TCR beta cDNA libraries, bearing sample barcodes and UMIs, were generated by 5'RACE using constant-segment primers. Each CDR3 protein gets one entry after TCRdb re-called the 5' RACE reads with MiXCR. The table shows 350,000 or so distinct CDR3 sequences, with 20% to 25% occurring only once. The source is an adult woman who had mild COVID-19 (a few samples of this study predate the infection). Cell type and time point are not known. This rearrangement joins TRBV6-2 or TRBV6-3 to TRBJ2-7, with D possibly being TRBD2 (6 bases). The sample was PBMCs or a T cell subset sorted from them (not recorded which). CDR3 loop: CATREVYEQYF. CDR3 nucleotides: TGTGCCACCAGGGAGGTCTACGAGCAGTACTTC.